These T cell receptor beta chains were read from a single sample in a study of T cells in Graves' hyperthyroidism and ophthalmopathy. TCRdb reanalysed the multiplex PCR reads using MiXCR and keeps one entry per CDR3 protein. This sample has fewer than 350,000 distinct CDR3 sequences, with 20% to 25% found just once. Sequencing used blood. The receptor set was obtained from a woman aged 45-65 years with Graves' hyperthyroidism. CDR3s include the opening cysteine and the closing phenylalanine or tryptophan. Fields, in order: CDR3 length, D gene, V gene, clone size, J gene, CDR3 DNA, CDR3 protein. The D gene is left open where the match is weak. Not all rows give a size; the values are once, few, many and, for expanded clones, a class.

len: 15; d_gene: TRBD1; v_gene: TRBV9; abundance: many; j_gene: TRBJ1-1; CDR3nt: TGTGCCAGCAGCGTAACTACAGGGGGGAACACTGAAGCTTTCTTT; CDR3aa: CASSVTTGGNTEAFF
len: 13; d_gene: .; v_gene: TRBV20-1; abundance: .; j_gene: TRBJ2-7; CDR3nt: TGCAGTGCTAGTGGGCATTCTGTCTACGAGCAGTACTTC; CDR3aa: CSASGHSVYEQYF
len: 15; d_gene: .; v_gene: TRBV15; abundance: .; j_gene: TRBJ2-5; CDR3nt: TGTGCCACCAGCAGAGATTACGCAGAGCAAGAGACCCAGTACTTC; CDR3aa: CATSRDYAEQETQYF
len: 14; d_gene: .; v_gene: TRBV10-3; abundance: once; j_gene: TRBJ1-4; CDR3nt: TGTGCCGCCAACCAGAGGGGAACTAATGAAAAACTGTTTTTT; CDR3aa: CAANQRGTNEKLFF
len: 16; d_gene: TRBD2; v_gene: TRBV28; abundance: many; j_gene: TRBJ2-4; CDR3nt: TGTGCCAGCAGTTTAGCTAGCGGGGGTATTAAAAACATTCAGTACTTC; CDR3aa: CASSLASGGIKNIQYF
len: 13; d_gene: .; v_gene: TRBV19; abundance: few; j_gene: TRBJ2-2; CDR3nt: TGTGCCAGTCGCGGGGTGGATATTAGGGAGCTGTTTTTT; CDR3aa: CASRGVDIRELFF
len: 15; d_gene: .; v_gene: TRBV6-1; abundance: many; j_gene: TRBJ1-5; CDR3nt: TGTGCCAGCAGTCACAGGGATGTGAGCAATCAGCCCCAGCATTTT; CDR3aa: CASSHRDVSNQPQHF
len: 11; d_gene: .; v_gene: TRBV7-8; abundance: .; j_gene: TRBJ2-4; CDR3nt: TGTGCCAGCAGCCTACTCAACATTCAGTACTTC; CDR3aa: CASSLLNIQYF
len: 13; d_gene: .; v_gene: TRBV18; abundance: many; j_gene: TRBJ2-7; CDR3nt: TGTGCCAGCTCACCACCGGCAGGGTACGAGCAGTACTTC; CDR3aa: CASSPPAGYEQYF
len: 13; d_gene: .; v_gene: TRBV5-1; abundance: .; j_gene: TRBJ1-2; CDR3nt: TGCGCCAGTAAACCCGACAGCGACTATGGCTACACCTTC; CDR3aa: CASKPDSDYGYTF
len: 14; d_gene: .; v_gene: TRBV3-1; abundance: many; j_gene: TRBJ2-2; CDR3nt: TGTGCCAGCAGCCAGGGGGCTGGCACCGGGGAGCTGTTTTTT; CDR3aa: CASSQGAGTGELFF
len: 14; d_gene: TRBD1; v_gene: TRBV18; abundance: once; j_gene: TRBJ1-6; CDR3nt: TGTGCCAGCTCACTCCAGGGGGCCGGCTCACCCCTCCACTTT; CDR3aa: CASSLQGAGSPLHF
len: 18; d_gene: TRBD2; v_gene: TRBV24-1; abundance: many; j_gene: TRBJ2-3; CDR3nt: TGTGCCACCAGTGACCTAGCGGGAGGGCGATTGGGCACAGATACGCAGTATTTT; CDR3aa: CATSDLAGGRLGTDTQYF
len: 15; d_gene: TRBD1; v_gene: TRBV29-1; abundance: many; j_gene: TRBJ2-1; CDR3nt: TGCAGCGTTGAAGGACAGGGGGGGCCTTACAATGAGCAGTTCTTC; CDR3aa: CSVEGQGGPYNEQFF
len: 14; d_gene: TRBD1; v_gene: TRBV30; abundance: many; j_gene: TRBJ1-6; CDR3nt: TGTGCCTGGAGGAGGGGGCAGATTGGTTCACCCCTCCACTTT; CDR3aa: CAWRRGQIGSPLHF
len: 15; d_gene: .; v_gene: TRBV4-1; abundance: .; j_gene: TRBJ2-7; CDR3nt: TGCGCCAGCAGCCAAGTCATCAGGGAGCCCTACGAGCAGTACTTC; CDR3aa: CASSQVIREPYEQYF
len: 15; d_gene: .; v_gene: TRBV10-3; abundance: many; j_gene: TRBJ1-1; CDR3nt: TGTGCCATCAGGGGATCGACAGGCGGGGGTAGCGAAGCTTTCTTT; CDR3aa: CAIRGSTGGGSEAFF
len: 12; d_gene: .; v_gene: TRBV6-1; abundance: many; j_gene: TRBJ2-5; CDR3nt: TGTGCCAGCGTGGGGGCAGGAGAGACCCAGTACTTC; CDR3aa: CASVGAGETQYF
len: 14; d_gene: .; v_gene: TRBV7-2; abundance: .; j_gene: TRBJ2-7; CDR3nt: TGTGCCAGCAGGGGGGGGCCCGGGGCTCTCGAGCAGTACTTC; CDR3aa: CASRGGPGALEQYF
len: 13; d_gene: .; v_gene: TRBV14; abundance: .; j_gene: TRBJ1-4; CDR3nt: TGTGCCAGCAGCCCCGGACTGGGAGAAAAACTGTTTTTT; CDR3aa: CASSPGLGEKLFF
len: 15; d_gene: .; v_gene: TRBV5-6; abundance: many; j_gene: TRBJ2-1; CDR3nt: TGTGCCAGCAGCTTATTTGCTAGCATTAACAATGAGCAGTTCTTC; CDR3aa: CASSLFASINNEQFF
len: 13; d_gene: .; v_gene: TRBV2; abundance: many; j_gene: TRBJ1-2; CDR3nt: TGTGCCAGCAGTGAGTCCAGGGCGAATGGCTACACCTTC; CDR3aa: CASSESRANGYTF
len: 15; d_gene: TRBD1; v_gene: TRBV6-1; abundance: many; j_gene: TRBJ1-2; CDR3nt: TGTGCCAGCAGTATCCCCGGGACAGGGGTAGGAGGCTACACCTTC; CDR3aa: CASSIPGTGVGGYTF
len: 12; d_gene: .; v_gene: TRBV28; abundance: .; j_gene: TRBJ2-7; CDR3nt: TGTGCCAGCAGTTTACTGGGGGGGCGGCAGTACTTC; CDR3aa: CASSLLGGRQYF
len: 18; d_gene: TRBD2; v_gene: TRBV19; abundance: few; j_gene: TRBJ2-5; CDR3nt: TGTGCCAGTAGTATACGAAGTAGCGGGAGTCTACGACGAGAGACCCAGTACTTC; CDR3aa: CASSIRSSGSLRRETQYF
len: 12; d_gene: TRBD2; v_gene: TRBV5-1; abundance: few; j_gene: TRBJ2-5; CDR3nt: TGCGCCAGCAGGACTAGCAAAGAGACCCAGTACTTC; CDR3aa: CASRTSKETQYF